A selection of T cell receptor beta chains follows, all from one sample in a study of regulatory T cells in long-lasting Graves disease. TCRdb reprocessed the multiplex PCR reads with MiXCR, giving one entry per CDR3 protein. The sample holds 530,000 or so distinct CDR3 sequences; roughly 16% are singletons and the top ten take around 11%. These data were also reused for a study on T cells in Graves' hyperthyroidism and ophthalmopathy.

The sample consisted of peripheral blood mononuclear cells (PBMCs), taken at new diagnosis, from a patient treated with antithyroid drugs. These receptors all stem from a man aged 18 to 30 with Graves disease. The CDR3 runs from the conserved cysteine through the conserved F or W. A D gene is named only where the DNA matches it firmly. Clone sizes are given selectively: once, few, many, or a class where the clone is expanded.

v_call: TRBV13; d_call: .; clone_size: few; j_call: TRBJ2-5; cdr3_length: 15; cdr3_aa: CASSSPPGSGETQYF; cdr3_nt: TGTGCCAGCAGCTCCCCGCCAGGGTCGGGTGAGACCCAGTACTTC
v_call: TRBV2; d_call: .; clone_size: many; j_call: TRBJ2-7; cdr3_length: 15; cdr3_aa: CASSPRTVRSYEQYF; cdr3_nt: TGTGCCAGCAGTCCACGGACTGTCCGCTCCTACGAGCAGTACTTC
v_call: TRBV6-5; d_call: TRBD2; clone_size: many; j_call: TRBJ2-2; cdr3_length: 14; cdr3_aa: CASSYGRVAGELFF; cdr3_nt: TGTGCCAGCAGTTACGGGAGGGTCGCCGGGGAGCTGTTTTTT
v_call: TRBV19; d_call: TRBD2; clone_size: few; j_call: TRBJ2-1; cdr3_length: 15; cdr3_aa: CASSITSGAYNEQFF; cdr3_nt: TGTGCCAGTAGTATAACTAGCGGGGCCTACAATGAGCAGTTCTTC
v_call: TRBV28; d_call: TRBD1; clone_size: few; j_call: TRBJ2-7; cdr3_length: 14; cdr3_aa: CASLGQGSSYEQYF; cdr3_nt: TGTGCCAGCTTGGGACAGGGGAGCTCCTACGAGCAGTACTTC
v_call: TRBV6-8; d_call: .; clone_size: .; j_call: TRBJ1-5; cdr3_length: 15; cdr3_aa: CASSWGQNSNQPQHF; cdr3_nt: TGTGCCAGCAGTTGGGGCCAGAACAGCAATCAGCCCCAGCATTTT
v_call: TRBV11-2; d_call: .; clone_size: many; j_call: TRBJ2-1; cdr3_length: 17; cdr3_aa: CASSLDQPRSSYNEQFF; cdr3_nt: TGTGCCAGCAGCTTAGATCAGCCGAGGAGCTCCTACAATGAGCAGTTCTTC
v_call: TRBV28; d_call: .; clone_size: many; j_call: TRBJ2-4; cdr3_length: 18; cdr3_aa: CASSLIGADTGAKNIQYF; cdr3_nt: TGTGCCAGCAGTTTAATCGGTGCCGACACAGGGGCCAAAAACATTCAGTACTTC
v_call: TRBV7-9; d_call: TRBD2; clone_size: few; j_call: TRBJ2-5; cdr3_length: 15; cdr3_aa: CASSGALAAQETQYF; cdr3_nt: TGTGCCAGCAGCGGCGCGCTAGCGGCTCAAGAGACCCAGTACTTC
v_call: TRBV6-1; d_call: .; clone_size: many; j_call: TRBJ1-1; cdr3_length: 15; cdr3_aa: CASSHRESGDTEAFF; cdr3_nt: TGTGCCAGCAGTCACAGGGAGTCTGGGGACACTGAAGCTTTCTTT